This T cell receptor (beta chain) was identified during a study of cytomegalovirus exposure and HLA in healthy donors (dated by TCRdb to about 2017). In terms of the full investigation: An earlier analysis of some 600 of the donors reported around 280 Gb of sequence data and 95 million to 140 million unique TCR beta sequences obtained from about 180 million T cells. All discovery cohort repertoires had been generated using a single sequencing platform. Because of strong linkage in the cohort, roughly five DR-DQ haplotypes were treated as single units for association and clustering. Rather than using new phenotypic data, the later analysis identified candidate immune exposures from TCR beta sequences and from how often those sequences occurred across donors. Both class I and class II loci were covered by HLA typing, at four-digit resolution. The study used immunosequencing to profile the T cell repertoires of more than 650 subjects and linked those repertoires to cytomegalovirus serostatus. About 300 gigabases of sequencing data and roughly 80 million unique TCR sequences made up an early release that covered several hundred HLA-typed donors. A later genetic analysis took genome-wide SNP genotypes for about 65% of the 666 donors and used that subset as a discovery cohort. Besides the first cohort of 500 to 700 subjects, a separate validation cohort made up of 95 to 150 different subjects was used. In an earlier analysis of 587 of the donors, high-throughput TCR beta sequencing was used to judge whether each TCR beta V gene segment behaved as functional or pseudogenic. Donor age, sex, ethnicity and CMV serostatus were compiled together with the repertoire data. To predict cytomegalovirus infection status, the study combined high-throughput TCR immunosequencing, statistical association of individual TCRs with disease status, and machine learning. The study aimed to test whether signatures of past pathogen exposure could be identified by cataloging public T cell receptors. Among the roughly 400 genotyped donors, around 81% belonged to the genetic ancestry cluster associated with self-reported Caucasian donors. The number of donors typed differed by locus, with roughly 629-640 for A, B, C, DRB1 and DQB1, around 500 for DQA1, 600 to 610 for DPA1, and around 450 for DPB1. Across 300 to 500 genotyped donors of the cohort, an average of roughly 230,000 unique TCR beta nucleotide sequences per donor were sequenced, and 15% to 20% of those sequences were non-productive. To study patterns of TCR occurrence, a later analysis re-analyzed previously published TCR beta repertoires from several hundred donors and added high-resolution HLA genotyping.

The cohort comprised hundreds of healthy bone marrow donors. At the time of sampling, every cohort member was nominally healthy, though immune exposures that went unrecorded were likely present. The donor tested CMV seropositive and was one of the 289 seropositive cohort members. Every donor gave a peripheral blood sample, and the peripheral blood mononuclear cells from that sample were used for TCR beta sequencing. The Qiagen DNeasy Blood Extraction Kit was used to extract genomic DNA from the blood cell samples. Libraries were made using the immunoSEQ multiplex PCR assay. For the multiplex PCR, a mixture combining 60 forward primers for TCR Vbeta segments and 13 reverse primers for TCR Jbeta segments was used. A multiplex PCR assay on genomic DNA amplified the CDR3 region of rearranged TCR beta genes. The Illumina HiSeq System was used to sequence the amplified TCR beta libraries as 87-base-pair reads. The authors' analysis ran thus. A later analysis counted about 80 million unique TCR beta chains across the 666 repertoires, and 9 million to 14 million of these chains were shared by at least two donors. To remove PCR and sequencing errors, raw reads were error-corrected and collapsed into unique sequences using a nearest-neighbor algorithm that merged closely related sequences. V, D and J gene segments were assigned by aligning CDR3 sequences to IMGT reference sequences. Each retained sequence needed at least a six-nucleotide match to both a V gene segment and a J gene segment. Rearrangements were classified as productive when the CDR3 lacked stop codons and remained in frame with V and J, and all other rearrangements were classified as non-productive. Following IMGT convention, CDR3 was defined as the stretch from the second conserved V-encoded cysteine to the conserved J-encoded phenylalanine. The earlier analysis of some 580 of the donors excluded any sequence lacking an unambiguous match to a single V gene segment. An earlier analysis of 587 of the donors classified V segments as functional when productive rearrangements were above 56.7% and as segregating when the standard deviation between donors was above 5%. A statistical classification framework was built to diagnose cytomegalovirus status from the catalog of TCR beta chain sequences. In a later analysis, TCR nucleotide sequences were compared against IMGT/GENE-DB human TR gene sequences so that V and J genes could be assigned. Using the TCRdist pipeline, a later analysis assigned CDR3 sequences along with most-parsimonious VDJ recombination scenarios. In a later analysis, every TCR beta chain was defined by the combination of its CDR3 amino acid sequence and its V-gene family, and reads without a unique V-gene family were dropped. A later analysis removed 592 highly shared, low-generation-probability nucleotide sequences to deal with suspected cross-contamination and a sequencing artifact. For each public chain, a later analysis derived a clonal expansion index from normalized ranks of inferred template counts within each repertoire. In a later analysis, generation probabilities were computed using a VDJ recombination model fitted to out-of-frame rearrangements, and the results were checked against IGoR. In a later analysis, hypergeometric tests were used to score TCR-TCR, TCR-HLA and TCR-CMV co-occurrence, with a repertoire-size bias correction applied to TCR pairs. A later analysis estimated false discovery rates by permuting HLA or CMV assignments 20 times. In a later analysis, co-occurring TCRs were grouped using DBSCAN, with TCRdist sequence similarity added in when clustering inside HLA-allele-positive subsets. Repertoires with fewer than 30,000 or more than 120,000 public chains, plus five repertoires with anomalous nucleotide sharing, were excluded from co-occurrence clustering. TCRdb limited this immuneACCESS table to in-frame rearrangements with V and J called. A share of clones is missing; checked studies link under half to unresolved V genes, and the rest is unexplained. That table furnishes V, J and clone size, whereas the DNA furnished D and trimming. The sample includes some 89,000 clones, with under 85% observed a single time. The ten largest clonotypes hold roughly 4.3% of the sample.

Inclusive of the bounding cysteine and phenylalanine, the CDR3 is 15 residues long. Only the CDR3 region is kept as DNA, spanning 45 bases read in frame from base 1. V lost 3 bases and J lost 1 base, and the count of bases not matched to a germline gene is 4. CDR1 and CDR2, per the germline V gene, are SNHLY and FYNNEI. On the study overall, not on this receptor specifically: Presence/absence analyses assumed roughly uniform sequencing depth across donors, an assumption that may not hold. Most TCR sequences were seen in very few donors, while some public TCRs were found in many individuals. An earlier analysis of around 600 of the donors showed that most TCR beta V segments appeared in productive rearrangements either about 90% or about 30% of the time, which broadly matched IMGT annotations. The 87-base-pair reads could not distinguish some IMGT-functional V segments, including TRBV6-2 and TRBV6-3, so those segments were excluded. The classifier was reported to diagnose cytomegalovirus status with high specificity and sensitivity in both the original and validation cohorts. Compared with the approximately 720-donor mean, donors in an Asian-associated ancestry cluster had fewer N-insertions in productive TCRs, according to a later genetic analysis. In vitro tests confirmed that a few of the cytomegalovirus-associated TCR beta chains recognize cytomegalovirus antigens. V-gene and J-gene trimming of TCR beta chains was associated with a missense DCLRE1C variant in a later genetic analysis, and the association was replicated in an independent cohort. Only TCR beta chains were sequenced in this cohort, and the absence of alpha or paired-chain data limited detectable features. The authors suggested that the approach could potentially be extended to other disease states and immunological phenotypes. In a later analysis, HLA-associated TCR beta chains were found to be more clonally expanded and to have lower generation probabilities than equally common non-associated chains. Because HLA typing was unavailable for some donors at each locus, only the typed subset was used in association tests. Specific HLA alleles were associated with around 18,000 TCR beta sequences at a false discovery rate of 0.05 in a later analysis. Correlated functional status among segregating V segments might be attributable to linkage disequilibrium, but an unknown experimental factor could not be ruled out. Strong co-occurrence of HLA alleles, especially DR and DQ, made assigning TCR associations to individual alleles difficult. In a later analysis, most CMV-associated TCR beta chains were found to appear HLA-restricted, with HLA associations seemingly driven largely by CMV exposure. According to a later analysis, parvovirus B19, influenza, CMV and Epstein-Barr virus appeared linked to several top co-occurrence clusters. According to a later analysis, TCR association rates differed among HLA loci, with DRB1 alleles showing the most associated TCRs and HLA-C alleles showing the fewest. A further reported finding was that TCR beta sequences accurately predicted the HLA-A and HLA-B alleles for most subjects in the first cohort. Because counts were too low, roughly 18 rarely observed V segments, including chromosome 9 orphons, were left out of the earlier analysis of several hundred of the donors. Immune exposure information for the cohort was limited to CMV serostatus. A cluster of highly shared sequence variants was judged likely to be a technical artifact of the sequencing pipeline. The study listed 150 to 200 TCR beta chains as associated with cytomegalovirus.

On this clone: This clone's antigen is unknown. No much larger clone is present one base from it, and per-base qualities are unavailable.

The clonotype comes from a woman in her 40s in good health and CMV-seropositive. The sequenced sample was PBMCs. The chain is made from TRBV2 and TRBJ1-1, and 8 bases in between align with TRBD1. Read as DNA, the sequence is TGTGCCAGCAGTGACACAGGGGGGGCGAACACTGAAGCTTTCTTT. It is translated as CASSDTGGANTEAFF. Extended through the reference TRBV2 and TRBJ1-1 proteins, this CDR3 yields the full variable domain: EPEVTQTPSHQVTQMGQEVILRCVPISNHLYFYWYRQILGQKVEFLVSFYNNEISEKSEIFDDQFSVERPDGSNFTLKIRSTKLEDSAMYFCASSDTGGANTEAFFGQGTRLTVV.